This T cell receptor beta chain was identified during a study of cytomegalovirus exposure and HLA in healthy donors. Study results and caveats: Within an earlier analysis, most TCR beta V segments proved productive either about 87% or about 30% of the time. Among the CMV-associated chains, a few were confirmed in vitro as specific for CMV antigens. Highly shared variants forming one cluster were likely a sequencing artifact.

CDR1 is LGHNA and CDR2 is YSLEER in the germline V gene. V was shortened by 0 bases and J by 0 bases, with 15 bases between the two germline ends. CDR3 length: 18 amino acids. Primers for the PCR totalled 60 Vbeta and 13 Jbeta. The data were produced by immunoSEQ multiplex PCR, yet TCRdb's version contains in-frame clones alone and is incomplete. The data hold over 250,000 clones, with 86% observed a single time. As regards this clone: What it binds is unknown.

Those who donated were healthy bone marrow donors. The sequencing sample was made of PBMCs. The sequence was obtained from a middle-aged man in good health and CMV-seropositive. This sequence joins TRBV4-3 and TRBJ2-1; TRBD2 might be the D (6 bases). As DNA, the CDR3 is TGCGCCAGCAGCCAAGATTTCGCCGGGACTTACTCCTACAATGAGCAGTTCTTC. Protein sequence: CASSQDFAGTYSYNEQFF.